The clone carrying this T cell receptor beta chain has only a few counts. No antigen is known for it. The data were taken from a study of T cell repertoires in cytomegalovirus infection. Study at large: HLA-B-restricted CMV epitopes that are well studied, plus recently identified HLA-C-restricted ones, were used by the study. CMV infection and matching HLA type were both indicated by public TCR beta signatures.

General study results and limits: The response measured ex vivo was dominated by TCR beta clonotypes (HLA-C-restricted and CMV-specific). Carriers of CMV plus the relevant HLA were identified by cumulative public TCR beta family frequency.

TCRdb re-derived calls from the reads in MiXCR, one entry per CDR3 protein. The table shows about 830,000 distinct CDR3 sequences, with about 31% occurring only once. This CDR3 has 16 amino acids. CDR1 is SGHVS, CDR2 FNYEAQ, per germline. Trimming removed 5 bases from V and 0 bases from J, with 14 bases in between. The starting material was cultured CD8+ T cells from PBMCs, obtained from culture after CMV antigen stimulation. The origin of this receptor is a human donor in good health (CMV status not recorded). Some clones in this sample may be carry-over from other donors' samples. The chain carries TRBV7-6 and TRBJ1-3; D unresolved. The CDR3: CASSAVELSSGNTIYF. CDR3 DNA sequence: TGTGCCAGCAGCGCTGTAGAACTGAGCTCTGGAAACACCATATATTTT.